The present T cell receptor (beta chain) was sequenced within a study of shared clonotypes between healthy human individuals. Background on the study: Donors, aged 18 to 49, were two women and a few men.

Positively selected for CCR7, the CD45RO-negative cells used as naive CD8 cells excluded terminally differentiated effector memory CD45RA+ cells. In the study's own analysis: ImmunoSEQ junction-only sequences lacked quality scores, so their filtering differed. The method was immunoSEQ multiplex PCR; TCRdb's version includes in-frame clones alone and lacks a portion of them. V, J and clone size reflect that table, while D and trimming were determined from the DNA. The table includes about 680,000 clones, around 92% detected once. To note about this clone: Its antigen is undetermined.

The CDR3 length is 15 residues. V shed 5 bases and J shed 0 bases, with 8 bases lying between them. Germline loops: CDR1 MNHEY, CDR2 SMNVEV (reference sequence). Study outcomes and limitations: It was only blood that was sampled, and tissue repertoires likely differ. Naive subsets typically showed greater estimated richness than memory subsets.

The rearrangement uses TRBV27 and TRBJ2-6, with unresolved D. This receptor was identified in a man between 25 and 39 years old in good health. Sequenced: naive CD8+ T cells sorted from blood. This CDR3 reads CASSVLSSGANVLTF. In nucleotides, the CDR3 is TGTGCCAGCAGTGTACTTAGCTCTGGGGCCAACGTCCTGACTTTC. The full variable domain, completed using reference TRBV27 and TRBJ2-6, is EAQVTQNPRYLITVTGKKLTVTCSQNMNHEYMSWYRQDPGLGLRQIYYSMNVEVTDKGDVPEGYKVSRKEKRNFPLILESPSPNQTSLYFCASSVLSSGANVLTFGAGSRLTVL.